This entry lists 10 T cell receptor beta chains sequenced from one sample in a study of monozygotic twins with inflammatory bowel disease. Following a re-call of the 5' RACE reads, TCRdb has one entry per CDR3 protein and lacks DNA. Found here are 40,000 to 45,000 distinct CDR3 sequences; the top ten clones hold around 5.3%. The sequencing sample was made of blood. The receptors come from a human donor with ulcerative colitis or Crohn's disease, or a healthy co-twin of an affected twin (not recorded which).

The gene calls are TRBV30 and TRBJ2-1; as DNA is missing, the TRBD2 call by TCRdb cannot be tested. CDR1 and CDR2 (germline): GTSNPN, SVGIG (reference sequence). The CDR3 consists of 16 residues. The CDR3 sequence is CASRPVGLGAGNEQFF.

V is TRBV18 and J is TRBJ1-2. This CDR3 is built from 14 residues. Germline V lookup: CDR1 KGHSH, CDR2 LQKENI. The CDR3 spells CASSQGVGNYGYTF. The full variable domain, in which reference TRBV18 and TRBJ1-2 provide the parts outside the CDR3, is NAGVMQNPRHLVRRRGQEARLRCSPMKGHSHVYWYRQLPEEGLKFMVYLQKENIIDESGMPKERFSAEFPKEGPSILRIQQVVRGDSAAYFCASSQGVGNYGYTFGSGTRLTVV.

This clonotype is classed as medium-sized by frequency. The chain recombines TRBV19 with TRBJ1-1. The CDR3 is made up of 11 amino acids. Germline CDR1 and CDR2: LNHDA and SQIVND (reference sequence). CDR3 residues: CASSIDREAFF.

The gene calls are TRBV27 and TRBJ2-3. Germline loops: CDR1 MNHEY, CDR2 SMNVEV (reference sequence). The CDR3 contains 13 residues. The CDR3 protein is CASSLTDTDTQYF.

The chain links TRBV5-1 to TRBJ2-2; TCRdb indicates TRBD1, and absent DNA this call remains unverified. Germline assignment: CDR1 SGHRS and CDR2 YFSETQ. The CDR3 runs 16 residues. The CDR3 here is CASSLAGTVNTGELFF.

The chain employs TRBV19 and TRBJ1-5; TCRdb calls TRBD1, which cannot be checked without DNA. The CDR3 is 15 amino acids. Germline CDR1 is LNHDA and CDR2 is SQIVND (reference sequence). CDR3 sequence: CASARGRGGPQPQHF.

This rearrangement joins TRBV30 to TRBJ1-2; the D gene TCRdb calls, TRBD1, cannot be checked with no DNA. Looked up from germline, CDR1 is GTSNPN and CDR2 is SVGIG (reference sequence). This CDR3 is 14 amino acids long. CDR3 protein: CAWSVRVAKRGYTF.

The gene calls are TRBV6-1 and TRBJ2-2; TCRdb picks TRBD1, but there is no DNA to check that call. Looked up from germline, CDR1 is MNHNS and CDR2 is SASEGT. The CDR3 covers 16 residues. This CDR3 reads CASSDSSRPHTGELFF.

The gene calls are TRBV6-1 and TRBJ2-7; TCRdb's assignment of TRBD2 cannot be checked, as there is no DNA. The CDR3 has 15 amino acids. Per the germline V gene, CDR1 is MNHNS and CDR2 is SASEGT. The CDR3 reads CASSSPLAGAYEQYF.

The CDR3 is CASSRRPTSTWGTDTQYF. V gene TRBV14 combines with J gene TRBJ2-3; TCRdb picks TRBD2, but there is no DNA to check that call. Germline assignment: CDR1 SGHDN and CDR2 FVKESK. The CDR3 runs to 18 residues.